The entry that follows covers one T cell receptor beta chain sequence. This sample is drawn from a study of blood T cell repertoires in COVID-19. CDR1 is MNHNS and CDR2 is SASEGT in the germline V gene. V lost 1 base, J lost 4 bases, and 10 bases lay in between. This CDR3 is 14 amino acids long. Libraries were prepared by immunoSEQ multiplex PCR; TCRdb keeps only in-frame clonotypes and omits some of them. The table records some 120,000 clones, roughly 69% of them present only once. The TCR was taken from a woman in her 70s with acute or convalescent COVID-19. The chain uses TRBV6-1 and TRBJ1-2; weak D call: TRBD1 (5 bases). The sequenced sample consisted of peripheral blood. The CDR3 is CASSEEGRAYGYTF. The CDR3 DNA follows: TGTGCCAGCAGTGAAGAGGGGCGCGCCTATGGCTACACCTTC.